These 20 T cell receptor beta chains originate from one sample sequenced in a study of T-cell memory formation after mild COVID-19. TCRdb recomputed calls from the 5' RACE reads with MiXCR, one row per CDR3 protein. The sample carries over 450,000 distinct CDR3 sequences, roughly 21% recorded once. The sample taken for sequencing was PBMCs or a T cell subset sorted from them (not recorded which). The receptors come from an adult woman who had mild COVID-19 (a few samples of this study predate the infection). Cell type and time point are not known.

This clonotype was detected a few times. The J gene is TRBJ2-3, the V gene TRBV9, with a tentative D call TRBD2 (5 bases). The CDR3 is 17 residues long. In germline, CDR1 is SGDLS, CDR2 YYNGEE. Trimming shortened V by 4 bases and J by 0 bases, and 18 bases separated the two germline ends. In DNA, the CDR3 is TGTGCCAGCAGCCCTCGGGGAGCGCGGACTAGCACAGATACGCAGTATTTT. It encodes CASSPRGARTSTDTQYF.

The sample holds a few counts of this clonotype. This CDR3 is CATSDLSSSGSDSYNEQFF. The CDR3 DNA reads TGTGCCACCAGTGATTTGAGTTCTAGCGGGAGTGACTCCTACAATGAGCAGTTCTTC. The chain joins TRBV24-1 to TRBJ2-1, with 10 nucleotides matching TRBD2. V trimming: 0 bases; J trimming: 0 bases; junction bases outside the gene matches: 7. CDR1 is KGHDR, CDR2 SFDVKD, per germline. This CDR3 has 19 amino acids.

As to this clonotype: Since the CDR3 does not end with the conserved phenylalanine or tryptophan, this likely comes from a read error. V usage is TRBV10-3 and J usage is TRBJ2-1; tentative D call: TRBD2 (7 bases). Germline values: CDR1 ENHRY, CDR2 SYGVKD. This CDR3 contains 12 residues. V shed 3 bases and J shed 10 bases, with 10 bases lying between them. As DNA, the CDR3 is TGTGCCATCAGTGATTCGGGGGGCGAGCAGTTCTAC. This sequence encodes CAISDSGGEQFY.

This clonotype was picked up a small number of times. This sequence joins TRBV6-2 or TRBV6-3 and TRBJ2-1, with 13 bases that match TRBD2. The germline V gene encodes CDR1 MNHEY and CDR2 SVGEGT. V shed 5 bases and J 0 bases; nucleotides not matched to a gene: 7. The CDR3 consists of 18 residues. The CDR3 coding sequence is TGTGCCAGCAGTCCCGGGACTAGCGGGATCCGCTCCTACAATGAGCAGTTCTTC. Protein sequence: CASSPGTSGIRSYNEQFF.

The chain joins TRBV5-1 to TRBJ1-4; the D gene is possibly TRBD1 (5 bases). The CDR3 sequence is 14 residues long. The V end lost 5 bases, the J end lost 4 bases, and 12 bases lay between the germline ends. Germline assignment: CDR1 SGHRS and CDR2 YFSETQ. CDR3 residues: CASRATGLNEKLFF. DNA for the CDR3: TGCGCCAGCAGAGCTACAGGACTTAATGAAAAACTGTTTTTT.

The rearrangement links TRBV27 to TRBJ1-2, with D tentatively TRBD1 (5 bases). V lost 2 bases and J 5 bases, leaving 21 bases between the germline ends. Per germline, CDR1 MNHEY and CDR2 SMNVEV (reference sequence). The CDR3 is 17 amino acids. The CDR3 DNA follows: TGTGCCAGCAGTTTAAGACAGCCGACGGTGTACCAGTATGGCTACACCTTC. Its translation: CASSLRQPTVYQYGYTF.

The chain couples TRBV9 to TRBJ2-3; TRBD2 is a possible D gene (6 bases). Trimming took 4 bases from V and 6 from J, leaving 18 bases between them. CDR3 size: 15 residues. From germline, CDR1 is SGDLS and CDR2 YYNGEE. The CDR3 region has the DNA TGTGCCAGCAGCCCCCGGGGGAGCGGCGGGGATACGCAGTATTTT. This translates into CASSPRGSGGDTQYF.

This chain connects TRBV27 to TRBJ1-1, with a tentative D call TRBD1 (6 bases). Looked up from germline, CDR1 is MNHEY and CDR2 is SMNVEV (reference sequence). Trimming removed 7 bases from V and 2 bases from J, with 20 bases in between. The CDR3 extends over 16 amino acids. The CDR3 region is CASISGLRQANTEAFF. In nucleotides, the CDR3 is TGTGCCAGCATCAGTGGGCTAAGACAGGCTAACACTGAAGCTTTCTTT.

There are a few counts of this clonotype. The chain joins TRBV6-1 to TRBJ2-4, with D unresolved. The germline V and J ends were trimmed by 5 bases and 0 bases, with 8 bases remaining between them. CDR1 MNHNS and CDR2 SASEGT come from the germline V gene. This CDR3 has 14 residues. CDR3 coding DNA: TGTGCCAGCAGTCTACTACTAGCCAAAAACATTCAGTACTTC. It translates to CASSLLLAKNIQYF.

This clonotype was seen a few times. This chain uses TRBV15 with TRBJ1-4; D unclear. The V and J ends lost 0 bases and 0 bases respectively, with 11 bases between them. This CDR3 is built from 17 residues. The germline gives CDR1 LNHNV, CDR2 YYDKDF (reference sequence). CDR3 in DNA: TGTGCCACCAGCAGAGATAACCTTTGGGCAACTAATGAAAAACTGTTTTTT. Protein: CATSRDNLWATNEKLFF.

This chain joins TRBV19 and TRBJ2-4; 10 bases match TRBD2. This CDR3 is built from 13 residues. V lost 6 bases to trimming and J lost 8 bases; unmatched junction nucleotides: 4. From germline, CDR1 is LNHDA and CDR2 SQIVND (reference sequence). The CDR3 nucleotides are TGTGCCAGTAGATCGCTAGCGGGGGACATTCAGTACTTC. Encoded protein: CASRSLAGDIQYF.

The table lists this clonotype with a few counts. V usage is TRBV7-9 and J usage is TRBJ2-2; weak D call: TRBD1 (6 bases). The CDR3 contains 16 residues. Between the trimmed V and J ends, which lost 6 bases and 4 bases, there was a span of 18 bases. Germline lookup yields CDR1 SEHNR and CDR2 FQNEAQ (reference sequence). The CDR3: CASSPSQGFGTGELFF. The CDR3 DNA reads as TGTGCCAGCAGTCCCTCACAGGGATTTGGCACCGGGGAGCTGTTTTTT.

This clonotype was recorded a few times. The gene calls are TRBV6-5 and TRBJ1-4; TRBD1 aligns across 7 bases. The CDR3 loop spans 14 amino acids. Germline V CDR1 and CDR2: MNHEY, SVGAGI. V lost 6 bases, J lost 7 bases, and 8 bases stayed unmatched. The CDR3 is CASRTGTVGEKLFF. CDR3 nucleotide sequence: TGTGCCAGCAGGACCGGGACAGTTGGTGAAAAACTGTTTTTT.

This clonotype was seen a handful of times. The chain couples TRBV5-6 to TRBJ1-2; no firm D call. This CDR3 region has 13 residues. Trimming took off 9 bases at V and 2 bases at J, with 14 bases between the two ends. Germline V gives CDR1 SGHDT, CDR2 YYEEEE. The CDR3 nucleotides read TGTGCCACTTTGTCACGGGGAAACTATGGCTACACCTTC. Its protein product is CATLSRGNYGYTF.

This clonotype was seen a few times. The J gene is TRBJ2-3, the V gene TRBV29-1; either TRBD1 or TRBD2 may supply D (5 bases each). The germline V gene has CDR1 SQVTM and CDR2 ANQGSEA. CDR3 length: 12 amino acids. Trimming cost V 7 bases and J 3 bases, with 11 bases left between them. Here the CDR3 DNA reads TGCAGCGCCAGGGAGACTACAGATACGCAGTATTTT. Translated, it gives CSARETTDTQYF.

This rearrangement joins TRBV2 to TRBJ2-3; 7 bases align to TRBD2. Unmatched junction bases numbered 5, after V lost 6 bases and J lost 2 bases. The CDR3 totals 14 residues. Germline V gene lookup returns CDR1 SNHLY and CDR2 FYNNEI. DNA for the CDR3: TGTGCCAGCAGGAGACTAGCCTCCACAGATACGCAGTATTTT. Translation: CASRRLASTDTQYF.

The V and J genes are TRBV20-1 and TRBJ1-5; D gene unclear. Trimming took 6 bases from V and 6 from J, leaving 24 bases between them. The CDR3 is 16 amino acids. The germline V gene encodes CDR1 DFQATT and CDR2 SNEGSKA (reference sequence). CDR3 in DNA: TGCAGTGCCGTACCCCCCCAGAGGCGGATAACTCAGCCCCAGCATTTT. The encoded protein is CSAVPPQRRITQPQHF.

A few counts support this clonotype. The V call is TRBV7-6, the J call TRBJ2-5; 10 bases are shared with TRBD2. Losses at the gene ends were 1 base for V and 4 bases for J; bases not matched to a gene: 6. CDR1 and CDR2 from the germline V gene are SGHVS and FNYEAQ. The CDR3 runs to 16 residues. In nucleotides, the CDR3 is TGTGCCAGCAGCTTAGAAGCGGGAGGGTTCGGAGAGACCCAGTACTTC. This sequence encodes CASSLEAGGFGETQYF.

This clonotype appeared many times. Mismatch with germline at one junction end may stem from a read error. J is TRBJ1-1 and V is TRBV5-1; D uncertain. Germline V gene data show CDR1 as SGHRS and CDR2 as YFSETQ. The CDR3 has 13 residues. For the CDR3, the DNA is TGCGCCAGCAGTTCTCCTGAGAACTCTGAAGCTTTCTTT. It codes for CASSSPENSEAFF. Using reference TRBV5-1 and TRBJ1-1 for the parts outside the CDR3, the full variable domain is KAGVTQTPRYLIKTRGQQVTLSCSPISGHRSVSWYQQTPGQGLQFLFEYFSETQRNKGNFPGRFSGRQFSNSRSEMNVSTLELGDSALYLCASSSPENSEAFFGQGTRLTVV.

The J gene is TRBJ2-5, the V gene TRBV25-1; TRBD1 matches 7 bases. This CDR3 comprises 14 residues. Germline V gene data show CDR1 as MGHDK and CDR2 as SYGVNS. J was trimmed by 5 bases and V by 6 bases; bases with no gene match: 9. The CDR3 is CASRKQGSGETQYF. The DNA for the CDR3 is TGTGCCAGCAGAAAACAGGGGAGTGGGGAGACCCAGTACTTC.